Below are 8 T cell receptor beta chains sequenced from a single sample in a study of breast tumors, draining lymph nodes, adjacent tissues. TCRdb re-analysed the multiplex PCR reads in MiXCR, keeping a single row per CDR3 protein. The repertoire holds over 200,000 distinct CDR3 sequences, with approximately 31% as singletons. The lymph nodes were axillary draining lymph nodes from breast cancer patients. The sequenced sample was axillary lymph node tissue. The receptor source for this set is a female donor with breast cancer. Some clones in this sample may be carry-over from other donors' samples.

This clonotype has ten or more counts. The chain recombines TRBV20-1 with TRBJ2-3; TRBD2 matches at 7 bases. CDR3 length equals 15 residues. Germline trimming cut 2 bases from V and 2 bases from J; bases unmatched to any gene: 7. The germline CDR1 and CDR2 sequences are DFQATT and SNEGSKA (reference sequence). In DNA, the CDR3 is TGCAGTGCTAGAAGCCCTAGCGGACACACAGATACGCAGTATTTT. Translation gives CSARSPSGHTDTQYF.

This clonotype was seen ten or more times. This chain links TRBV7-2 with TRBJ2-7, with D uncertain. Germline values: CDR1 SGHTA, CDR2 FQGNSA. With 6 bases removed from V and 4 bases from J, the gap between germline ends came to 16 bases. The CDR3 contains 14 residues. CDR3 sequence (DNA): TGTGCCAGCAGATCCCCCCAAGGTCGTTACGAGCAGTACTTC. Protein product: CASRSPQGRYEQYF.

A word on this clonotype: One base away lies a much larger clone, so this may be a sequencing read error. V gene TRBV6-5 combines with J gene TRBJ2-3; D assignment may be TRBD1 or TRBD2 (6 bases each). The CDR3 is made up of 15 amino acids. In germline, CDR1 is MNHEY, CDR2 SVGAGI. The CDR3: CAGSPGLRGADTQYF. The CDR3 DNA sequence: TGTGCCGGCAGTCCCGGACTAAGGGGGGCAGATACGCAGTATTTT.

Ten or more counts support this clonotype. A read error may be the cause here, since a much bigger clone is one base away. The chain has TRBV20-1 and TRBJ2-1; the D call may be TRBD1 or TRBD2 (6 bases each). This CDR3 is 11 amino acids long. CDR1 and CDR2 (germline): DFQATT, SNEGSKA (reference sequence). The CDR3 is CSGGGNNEQSF. The DNA of the CDR3 is TGCTCAGGAGGGGGGAACAATGAGCAGTCCTTC.

This clonotype was observed once. The chain combines TRBV15 with TRBJ2-7; D is uncertain. Trimming took off 3 bases at V and 1 base at J, with 13 bases between the two ends. The CDR3 has 15 residues. CDR1 is LNHNV, CDR2 YYDKDF, per germline (reference sequence). CDR3 region: CATSSFVKGSYEQYF. CDR3 DNA sequence: TGTGCCACCAGCAGCTTCGTAAAAGGGTCCTACGAGCAGTACTTC.

The sample holds many counts of this clonotype. The chain links TRBV7-2 to TRBJ2-7; D is ambiguous. The germline gives CDR1 SGHTA, CDR2 FQGNSA. This CDR3 is 14 amino acids long. Trimming shortened V by 5 bases and J by 3 bases, and 14 bases separated the two germline ends. This CDR3 reads CASSKRRSNYEQYF. The CDR3 nucleotides are TGTGCCAGCAGCAAGAGACGGAGTAACTACGAGCAGTACTTC.

This clonotype showed up many times. The rearrangement uses TRBV2 and TRBJ2-1; tentative D call: TRBD1 (6 bases). Germline V gene data show CDR1 as SNHLY and CDR2 as FYNNEI. Trimming cost V 8 bases and J 4 bases, with 12 bases left between them. This CDR3 region has 13 residues. The CDR3 DNA follows: TGTGCCAGCTTGAGGGGGACGTACAATGAGCAGTTCTTC. It is translated as CASLRGTYNEQFF.

In its sample, this clonotype was seen many times. The rearrangement links TRBV18 to TRBJ2-7; TRBD1 might be the D (6 bases). Germline V lookup: CDR1 KGHSH, CDR2 LQKENI. CDR3 size: 11 residues. Trimming shortened V by 6 bases and J by 7 bases, and 10 bases separated the two germline ends. DNA for the CDR3: TGTGCCAGCTCGTCAGGGGTTGAGCAGTACTTC. Amino acids: CASSSGVEQYF.